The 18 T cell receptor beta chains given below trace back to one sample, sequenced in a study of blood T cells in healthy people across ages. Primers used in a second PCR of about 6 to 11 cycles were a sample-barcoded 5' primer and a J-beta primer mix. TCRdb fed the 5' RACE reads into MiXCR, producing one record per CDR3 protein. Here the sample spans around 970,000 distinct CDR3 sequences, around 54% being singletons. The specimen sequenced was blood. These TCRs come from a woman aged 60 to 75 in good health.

CDR3 bases: TGTGCCAGCAGTGTTGGGCGGGTTTCCTACGAGCAGTACTTC. Its translation is CASSVGRVSYEQYF. The gene calls are TRBV2 and TRBJ2-7, with D possibly matching TRBD2 (5 bases). V was trimmed by 4 bases and J by 1 base, leaving 11 bases between them. The germline gives CDR1 SNHLY, CDR2 FYNNEI. This CDR3 has 14 residues. Full variable domain (rest looked up from reference TRBV2 and TRBJ2-7): EPEVTQTPSHQVTQMGQEVILRCVPISNHLYFYWYRQILGQKVEFLVSFYNNEISEKSEIFDDQFSVERPDGSNFTLKIRSTKLEDSAMYFCASSVGRVSYEQYFGPGTRLTVT.

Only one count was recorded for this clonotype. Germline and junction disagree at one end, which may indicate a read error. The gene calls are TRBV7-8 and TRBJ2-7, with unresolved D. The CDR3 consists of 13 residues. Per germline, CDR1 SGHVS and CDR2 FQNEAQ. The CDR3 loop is CASSSDLYYEQYF. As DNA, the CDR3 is TGTGCTAGCAGCTCCGACTTGTACTACGAGCAGTACTTC.

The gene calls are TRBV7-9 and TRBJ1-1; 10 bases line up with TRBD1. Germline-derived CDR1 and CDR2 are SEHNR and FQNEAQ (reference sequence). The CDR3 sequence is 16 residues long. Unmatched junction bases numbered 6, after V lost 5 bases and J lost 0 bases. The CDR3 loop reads CASSVDRGPLNTEAFF. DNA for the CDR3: TGTGCCAGCAGCGTCGACAGGGGGCCCTTGAACACTGAAGCTTTCTTT.

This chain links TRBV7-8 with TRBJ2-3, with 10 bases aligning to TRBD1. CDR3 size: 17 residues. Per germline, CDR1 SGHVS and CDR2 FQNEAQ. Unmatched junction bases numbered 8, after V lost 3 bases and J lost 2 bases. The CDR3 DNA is TGTGCCAGCAGCTTGGACGACAGGGGGCGGTTCACAGATACGCAGTATTTT. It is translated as CASSLDDRGRFTDTQYF.

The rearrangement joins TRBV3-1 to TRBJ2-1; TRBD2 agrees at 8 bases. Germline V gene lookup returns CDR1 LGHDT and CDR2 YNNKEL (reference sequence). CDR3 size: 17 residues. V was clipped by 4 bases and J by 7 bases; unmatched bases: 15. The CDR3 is CASSRRGSKGLGNEQFF. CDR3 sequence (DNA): TGTGCCAGCAGCCGGCGAGGGAGTAAGGGACTAGGAAATGAGCAGTTCTTC.

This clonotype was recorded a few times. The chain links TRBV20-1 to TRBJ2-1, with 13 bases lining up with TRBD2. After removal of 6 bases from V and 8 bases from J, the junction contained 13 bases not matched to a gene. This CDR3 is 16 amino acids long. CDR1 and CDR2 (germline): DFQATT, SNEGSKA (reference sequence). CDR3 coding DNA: TGCAGTGCACCTGGACTAGCGGGAGAGGGTCGTTATGAGCAGTTCTTC. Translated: CSAPGLAGEGRYEQFF.

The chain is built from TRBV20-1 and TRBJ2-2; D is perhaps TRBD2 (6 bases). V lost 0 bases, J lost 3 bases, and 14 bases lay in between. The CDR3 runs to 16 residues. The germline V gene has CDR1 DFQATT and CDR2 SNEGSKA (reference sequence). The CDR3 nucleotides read TGCAGTGCTAGAGACTATCTCTGGGGGGACACCGGGGAGCTGTTTTTT. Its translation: CSARDYLWGDTGELFF.

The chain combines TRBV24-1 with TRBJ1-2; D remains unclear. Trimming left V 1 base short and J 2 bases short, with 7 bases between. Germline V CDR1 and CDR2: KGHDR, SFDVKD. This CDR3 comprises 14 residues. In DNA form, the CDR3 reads TGTGCCACCAGTGATTTCGGAGGGAACTATGGCTACACCTTC. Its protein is CATSDFGGNYGYTF.

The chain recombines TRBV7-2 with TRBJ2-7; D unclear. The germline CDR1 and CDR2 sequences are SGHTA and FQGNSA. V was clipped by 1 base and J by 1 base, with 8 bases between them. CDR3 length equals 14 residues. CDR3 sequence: CASSLVQLSYEQYF. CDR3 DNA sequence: TGTGCCAGCAGCTTAGTACAGCTGTCCTACGAGCAGTACTTC.

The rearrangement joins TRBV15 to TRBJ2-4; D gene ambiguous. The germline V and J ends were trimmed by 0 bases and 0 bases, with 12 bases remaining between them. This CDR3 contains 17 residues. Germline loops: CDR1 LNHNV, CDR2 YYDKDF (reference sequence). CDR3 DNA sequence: TGTGCCACCAGCAGAGAAACCCTAGTGTTAGCCAAAAACATTCAGTACTTC. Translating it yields CATSRETLVLAKNIQYF.

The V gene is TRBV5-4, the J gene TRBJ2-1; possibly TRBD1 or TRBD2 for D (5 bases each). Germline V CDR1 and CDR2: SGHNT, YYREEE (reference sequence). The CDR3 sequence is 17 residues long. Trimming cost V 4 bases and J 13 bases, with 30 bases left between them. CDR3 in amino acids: CASSPGLAGLGRETQFF. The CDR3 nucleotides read TGTGCCAGCAGCCCTGGACTCGCAGGGTTGGGAAGAGAGACCCAGTTCTTC.

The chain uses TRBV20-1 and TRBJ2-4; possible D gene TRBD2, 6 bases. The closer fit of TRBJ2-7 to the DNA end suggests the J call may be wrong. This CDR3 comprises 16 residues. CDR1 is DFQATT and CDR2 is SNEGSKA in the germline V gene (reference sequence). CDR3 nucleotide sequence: TGCAGTGCTAGGCCACGTCTAGGGAGTAGCGGTTACGAGCAGTACTTC. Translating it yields CSARPRLGSSGYEQYF.

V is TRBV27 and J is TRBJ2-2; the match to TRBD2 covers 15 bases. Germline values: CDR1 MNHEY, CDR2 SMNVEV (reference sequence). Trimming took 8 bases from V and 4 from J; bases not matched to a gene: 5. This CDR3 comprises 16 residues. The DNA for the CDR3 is TGTGCCAGCCGGACTAGCGGGAGGGTTTTCACCGGGGAGCTGTTTTTT. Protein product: CASRTSGRVFTGELFF.

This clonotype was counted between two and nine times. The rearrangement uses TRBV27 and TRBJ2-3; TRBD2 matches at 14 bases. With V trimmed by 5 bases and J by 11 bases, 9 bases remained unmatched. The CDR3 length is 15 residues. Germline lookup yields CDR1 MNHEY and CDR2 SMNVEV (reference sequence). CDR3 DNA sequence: TGTGCCAGCAGTCCTGGGACTAGCGGGAGAGGGATGCAGTATTTT. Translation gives CASSPGTSGRGMQYF.

The CDR3 is CASSPGWGLGNQPQHF. The CDR3 region has the DNA TGCGCCAGCAGCCCCGGCTGGGGCCTCGGCAATCAGCCCCAGCATTTT. The chain has TRBV5-1 and TRBJ1-5; the D gene is possibly TRBD1 (5 bases). In germline, CDR1 is SGHRS, CDR2 YFSETQ. Trimming left V 4 bases short and J 2 bases short, with 16 bases between. The CDR3 loop spans 16 amino acids.

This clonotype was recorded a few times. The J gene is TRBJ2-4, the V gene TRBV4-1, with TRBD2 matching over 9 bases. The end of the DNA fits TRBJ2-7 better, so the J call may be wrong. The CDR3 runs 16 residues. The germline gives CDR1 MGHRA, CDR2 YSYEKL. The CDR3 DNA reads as TGCGCCAGCAGCCAAGCGACTAGCGGTGGGGTGTACGAGCAGTACTTC. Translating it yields CASSQATSGGVYEQYF.

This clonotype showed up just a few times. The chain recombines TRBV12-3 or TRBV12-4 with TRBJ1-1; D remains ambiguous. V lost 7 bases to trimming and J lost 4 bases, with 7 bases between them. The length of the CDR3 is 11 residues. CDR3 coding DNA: TGTGCCAGCATGTCGTCCACTGAAGCTTTCTTT. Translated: CASMSSTEAFF.

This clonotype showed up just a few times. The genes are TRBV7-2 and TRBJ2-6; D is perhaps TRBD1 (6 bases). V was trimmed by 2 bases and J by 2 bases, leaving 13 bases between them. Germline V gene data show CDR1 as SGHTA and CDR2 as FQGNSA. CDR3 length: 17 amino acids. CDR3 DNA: TGTGCCAGCAGCTTATTTGGGGGCCCAGCTGGGGCCAACGTCCTGACTTTC. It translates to CASSLFGGPAGANVLTF.